This TCR beta chain emerged from a study of T cell changes during pregnancy in multiple sclerosis. This CDR3 is built from 15 residues. Germline V gene data show CDR1 as SGDLS and CDR2 as YYNGEE. The ends were cut back, 0 bases at V and 1 base at J, with 7 bases in the middle. Method: immunoSEQ multiplex PCR; TCRdb's copy keeps in-frame clones and lacks some. Seen here are about 68,000 clones, 90% observed once, and the top ten hold 1.5%. The source is a female donor with multiple sclerosis, enrolled in a pregnancy study. This chain uses TRBV9 with TRBJ2-2; D gene uncertain. The source material was peripheral blood, sampled in the third trimester of pregnancy. The CDR3, as DNA: TGTGCCAGCAGCGTAGCCCCAGTGAACACCGGGGAGCTGTTTTTT. Translation gives CASSVAPVNTGELFF.